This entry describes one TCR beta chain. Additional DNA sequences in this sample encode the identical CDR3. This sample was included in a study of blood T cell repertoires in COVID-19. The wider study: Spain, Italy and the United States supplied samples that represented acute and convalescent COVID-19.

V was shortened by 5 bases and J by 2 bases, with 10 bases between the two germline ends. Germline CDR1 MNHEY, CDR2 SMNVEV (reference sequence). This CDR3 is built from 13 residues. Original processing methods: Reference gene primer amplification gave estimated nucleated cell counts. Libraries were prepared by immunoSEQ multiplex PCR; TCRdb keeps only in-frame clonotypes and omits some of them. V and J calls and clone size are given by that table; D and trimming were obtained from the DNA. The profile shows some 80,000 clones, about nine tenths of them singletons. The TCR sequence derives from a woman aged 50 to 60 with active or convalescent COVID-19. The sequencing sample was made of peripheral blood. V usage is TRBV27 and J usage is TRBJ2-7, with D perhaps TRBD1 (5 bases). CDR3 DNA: TGTGCCAGCAGTCTCCAGGGCCCCTACGAGCAGTACTTC. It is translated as CASSLQGPYEQYF.